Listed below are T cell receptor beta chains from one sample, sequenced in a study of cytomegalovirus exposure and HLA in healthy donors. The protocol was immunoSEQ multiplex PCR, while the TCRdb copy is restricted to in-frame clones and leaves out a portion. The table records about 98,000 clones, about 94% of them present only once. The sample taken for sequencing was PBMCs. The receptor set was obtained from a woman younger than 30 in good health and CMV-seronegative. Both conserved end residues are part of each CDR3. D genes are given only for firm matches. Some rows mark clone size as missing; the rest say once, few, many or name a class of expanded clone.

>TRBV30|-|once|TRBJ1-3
TGTGCCTGGAGGAGGGAGTCAGGAAACACCATATATTTT
CAWRRESGNTIYF
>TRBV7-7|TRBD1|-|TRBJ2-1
TGTGCTAGCAGCTTAGCGGTAACAGGGGGCGGCAACAATGAGCAGTTCTTC
CASSLAVTGGGNNEQFF
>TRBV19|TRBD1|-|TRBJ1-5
TGTGCCAGTAGTACGGCAGGGGGGTCGAATCAGCCCCAGCATTTT
CASSTAGGSNQPQHF
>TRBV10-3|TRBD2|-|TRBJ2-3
TGTGCCACCACTAGCGGGGATAGCACAGATACGCAGTATTTT
CATTSGDSTDTQYF
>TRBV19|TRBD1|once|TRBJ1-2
TGTGCCAGTAGTCCTTGGACAGGGGGGAACTATGGCTACACCTTC
CASSPWTGGNYGYTF
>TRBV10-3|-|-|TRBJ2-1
TGTGCCATCACTCGACAAGGGGGGGGTAGGGATGAGCAGTTCTTC
CAITRQGGGRDEQFF
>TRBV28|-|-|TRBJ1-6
TGTGCCAGCAGTTTGGACAGTATAATTTCACCCCTCCACTTT
CASSLDSIISPLHF
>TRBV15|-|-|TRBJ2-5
TGTGCCACCAGCCCTAGACTAGAGACCCAGTACTTC
CATSPRLETQYF
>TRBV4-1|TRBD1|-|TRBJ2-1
TGCGCCAGCAGCCAAGGACAGGGTCCGAGGAATGAGCAGTTCTTC
CASSQGQGPRNEQFF
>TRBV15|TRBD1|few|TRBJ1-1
TGTGCCACCAGTAGGACAGGGGCGGTCACTGAAGCTTTCTTT
CATSRTGAVTEAFF
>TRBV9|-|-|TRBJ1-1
TGTGCCAGCAGCGTAGGGGTGGGGAGGCCGAACACTGAAGCTTTCTTT
CASSVGVGRPNTEAFF
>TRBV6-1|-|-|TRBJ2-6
TGTGCCAGCAGTGAAAGATTACTCTCTGGGGCCAACGTCCTGACTTTC
CASSERLLSGANVLTF
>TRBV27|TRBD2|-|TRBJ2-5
TGTGCCAGCAGTTTATCGCGGGGGGGAGAGACCCAGTACTTC
CASSLSRGGETQYF
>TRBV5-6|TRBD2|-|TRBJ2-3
TGTGCCAGCAGCTTGCTAGCGGGAAAGGGGGATACGCAGTATTTT
CASSLLAGKGDTQYF
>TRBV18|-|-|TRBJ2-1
TGTGCCAGCTCACCATCGGCGGTCTACAATGAGCAGTTCTTC
CASSPSAVYNEQFF
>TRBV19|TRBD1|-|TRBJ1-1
TGTGCCAGCTCCACAGGGGGCGTAGACACTGAAGCTTTCTTT
CASSTGGVDTEAFF
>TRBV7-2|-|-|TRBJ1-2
TGTGCCAGCAGCCCGGGAGGATACAGGGACTATGGCTACACCTTC
CASSPGGYRDYGYTF
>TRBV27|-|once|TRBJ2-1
TGTGCCAGCAGTTTTATTCGGCAAGACAGAATCCTCTACAATGAGCAGTTCTTC
CASSFIRQDRILYNEQFF
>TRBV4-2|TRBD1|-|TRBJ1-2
TGTGCCAGCAGCCAACCGGGACAGGGGGTTGATGGCTACACCTTC
CASSQPGQGVDGYTF
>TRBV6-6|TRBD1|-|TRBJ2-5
TGTGCCAGCAGTAAACGGGACAGGGCTGAGACCCAGTACTTC
CASSKRDRAETQYF
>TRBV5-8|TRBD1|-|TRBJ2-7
TGTGCCAGCAGCTTACCCGGGACAGAGACCTACGAGCAGTACTTC
CASSLPGTETYEQYF
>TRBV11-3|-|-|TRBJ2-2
TGTGCCAGCAGCTTAGTCTACAACACCGGGGAGCTGTTTTTT
CASSLVYNTGELFF
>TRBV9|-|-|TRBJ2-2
TGTGCCAGCAGCGTAGCTTGGGCTGCCGGGGAGCTGTTTTTT
CASSVAWAAGELFF
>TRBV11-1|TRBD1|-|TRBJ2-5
TGTGCCAGCGAAGGACCGGGACAGACCTACCAAGAGACCCAGTACTTC
CASEGPGQTYQETQYF
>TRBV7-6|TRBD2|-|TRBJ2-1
TGTGCCAGCAGCCAAGGATATTCTAGCGGGGGGGAGGAGCAGTTCTTC
CASSQGYSSGGEEQFF
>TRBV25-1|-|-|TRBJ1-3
TGTGCCAGCAGTGATACCAAACTCGGCTCTGGAAACACCATATATTTT
CASSDTKLGSGNTIYF
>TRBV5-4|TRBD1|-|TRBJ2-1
TGTGCCAGCAGCCTTAACCGGGACAGGGCCTACAATGAGCAGTTCTTC
CASSLNRDRAYNEQFF
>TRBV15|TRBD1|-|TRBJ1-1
TGTGCCACCAGCAGTAGGGACAGCATGAACACTGAAGCTTTCTTT
CATSSRDSMNTEAFF
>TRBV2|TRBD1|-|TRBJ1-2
TGTGCCAGCAAGCAGTCGGGACAGAACTATGGCTACACCTTC
CASKQSGQNYGYTF
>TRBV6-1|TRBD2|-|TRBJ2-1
TGTGCCAGCAGTGAATCGGCTAGCGGACTTGGGAGCTCCTACAATGAGCAGTTCTTC
CASSESASGLGSSYNEQFF
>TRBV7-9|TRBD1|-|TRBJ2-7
TGTGCCAGCAGCTTAAGTACAGGGGTTGGGTACGAGCAGTACTTC
CASSLSTGVGYEQYF
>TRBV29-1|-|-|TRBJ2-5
TGCAGCGTCCAGGGGCAACATTCGTACCAAGAGACCCAGTACTTC
CSVQGQHSYQETQYF
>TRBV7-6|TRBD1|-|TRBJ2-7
TGTGCCAGCAGCTTACGACAGGGGGTTTCCTACGAGCAGTACTTC
CASSLRQGVSYEQYF
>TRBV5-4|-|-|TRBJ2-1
TGTGCCAGCAGCTTGGGACAGAACTACAATGAGCAGTTCTTC
CASSLGQNYNEQFF
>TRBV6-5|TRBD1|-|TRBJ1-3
TGTGCCAGCGGAACAGGGGGCTCTGGAAACACCATATATTTT
CASGTGGSGNTIYF
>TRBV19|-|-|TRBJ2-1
TGTGCCAGTAGTATTCGGGGGTCGAGCTCCTACAATGAGCAGTTCTTC
CASSIRGSSSYNEQFF
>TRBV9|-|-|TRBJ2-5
TGTGCCAGCAGCTTCCAAGGGGGGGGGCAAGAGACCCAGTACTTC
CASSFQGGGQETQYF
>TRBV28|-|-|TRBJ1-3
TGTGCCAGCAGATCCCTCGGGACAACACCGATCCCTGGAAACACCATATATTTT
CASRSLGTTPIPGNTIYF
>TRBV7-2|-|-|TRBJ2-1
TGTGCCAGCAGCTTAGACGGGAGCTCCTACAATGAGCAGTTCTTC
CASSLDGSSYNEQFF
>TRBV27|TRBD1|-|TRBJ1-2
TGTGCCAGCAGTCTACAGGGGTATGGCTACACCTTC
CASSLQGYGYTF
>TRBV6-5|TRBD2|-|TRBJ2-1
TGTGCCAGCACTAACCGTCTAGCGGGAGGGAATGAGCAGTTCTTC
CASTNRLAGGNEQFF